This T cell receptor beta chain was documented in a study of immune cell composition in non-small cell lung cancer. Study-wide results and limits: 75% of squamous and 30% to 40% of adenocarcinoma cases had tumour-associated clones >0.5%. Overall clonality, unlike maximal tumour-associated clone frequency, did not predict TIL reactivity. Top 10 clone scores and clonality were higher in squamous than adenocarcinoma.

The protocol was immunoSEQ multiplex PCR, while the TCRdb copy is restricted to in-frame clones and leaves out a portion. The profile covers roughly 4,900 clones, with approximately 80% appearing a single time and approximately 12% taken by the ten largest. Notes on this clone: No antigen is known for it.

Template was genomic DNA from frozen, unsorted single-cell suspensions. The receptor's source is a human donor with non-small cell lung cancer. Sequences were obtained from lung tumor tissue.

The DNA of the CDR3 is TGTGCCAGCAGGGGGGGCCCGAGCACAGATACGCAGTATTTT. Protein sequence: CASRGGPSTDTQYF. The chain joins TRBV6-5 to TRBJ2-3; D is tentatively TRBD1 or TRBD2 (6 bases each). The V and J ends lost 6 bases and 0 bases respectively, with 10 bases between them. CDR1 is MNHEY, CDR2 SVGAGI, per germline. The CDR3 loop spans 14 amino acids.